The present entry profiles one TCR beta chain with its context. Its antigen is as yet unknown. The data were taken from a study of cytomegalovirus exposure and HLA in healthy donors. Sequenced by immunoSEQ multiplex PCR; TCRdb stores in-frame clones only, minus some. The data hold some 65,000 clones, with roughly 96% observed a single time. The study's findings and limits: The CMV antigen specificity of a few CMV-associated chains was confirmed through in vitro analysis.

The sample consisted of PBMCs. The sequence came from a young man in good health and CMV-seronegative.

The CDR3 sequence: CASSPPTGSGANVLTF. CDR3 coding DNA: TGTGCCAGCAGCCCCCCGACAGGTTCAGGGGCCAACGTCCTGACTTTC. This chain links TRBV25-1 with TRBJ2-6; D perhaps matches TRBD1 (6 bases). The CDR3 runs to 16 residues. CDR1 is MGHDK and CDR2 is SYGVNS in the germline V gene. V was cut by 6 bases and J by 4 bases, with 16 bases left in between.